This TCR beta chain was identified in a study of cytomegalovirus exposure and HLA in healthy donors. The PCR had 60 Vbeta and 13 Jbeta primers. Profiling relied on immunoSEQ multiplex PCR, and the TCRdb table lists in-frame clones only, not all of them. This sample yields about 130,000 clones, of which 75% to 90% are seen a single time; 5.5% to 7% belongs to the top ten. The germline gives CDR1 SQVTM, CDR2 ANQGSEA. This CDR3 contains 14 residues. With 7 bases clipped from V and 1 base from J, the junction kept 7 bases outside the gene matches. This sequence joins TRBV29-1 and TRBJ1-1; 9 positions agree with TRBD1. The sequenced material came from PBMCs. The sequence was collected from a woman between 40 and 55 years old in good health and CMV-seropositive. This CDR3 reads CSAGQGGPNTEAFF. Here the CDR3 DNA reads TGCAGCGCGGGACAGGGAGGCCCGAACACTGAAGCTTTCTTT.